Listed here is a single T cell receptor beta chain. These data come from a study of technical replicates of blood from a handful of donors. Sequenced by immunoSEQ multiplex PCR; TCRdb stores in-frame clones only, minus some. The table shows 65,000 to 85,000 clones, with roughly 94% occurring only once. Trimming cost V 7 bases and J 1 base, with 10 bases left between them. The CDR3 is made up of 13 amino acids. In germline, CDR1 is LNHDA, CDR2 SQIVND (reference sequence). The sequencing input was T cells isolated from PBMCs. V gene TRBV19 combines with J gene TRBJ1-1; D call uncertain. The receptor was isolated from a human donor in good health. CDR3 sequence: CASTAGWNTEAFF. CDR3 nucleotides: TGTGCCAGTACAGCAGGTTGGAACACTGAAGCTTTCTTT.